The table lists the clone carrying this T cell receptor (beta chain) with many counts. Its antigen is unknown. The researchers produced TCR beta cDNA from approximately 550 ng total RNA with a constant-region primer. Sequencing libraries for TCR beta derived from three nested multiplex PCR rounds that used slightly modified ARM-PCR. Investigators reported that the first two PCR rounds, at roughly 10 cycles each, used TRBV1-TRBV30 forward primers with a C-beta reverse primer. Using its own MiXCR run on the multiplex PCR reads, TCRdb lists one record per CDR3 protein. The repertoire has approximately 74,000 distinct CDR3 sequences, over 70% of them found once; the top ten carry roughly an eighth. V lost 3 bases to trimming and J lost 3 bases, with 9 bases between them. The length of the CDR3 is 13 residues. The data are from a study of tumor-infiltrating lymphocytes in primary liver carcinoma. Study as a whole: Samples yielded about 3.5 to 7.5 million productive TCRbeta reads, similar across tissue types.

Study-level points and caveats: About 8-25% of top clones, no more, were shared by all five regions.

Unsorted bulk tissue, about 18-32 mg of it, served as the source for co-extraction of RNA and DNA. The sequencing sample was made of liver tumor tissue from sampling region 4. This sample's subset: tumor region T4, right-lateral pole. The genes are TRBV12-3 or TRBV12-4 and TRBJ2-7, with D uncertain. This clonotype was obtained from a woman aged 60-70 years with primary liver carcinoma and hepatitis B virus infection. As DNA, the CDR3 is TGTGCCAGCAGTTTCGGGTCCTACTACGAGCAGTACTTC. Translated: CASSFGSYYEQYF.